The 15 T cell receptor beta chains presented below share a single source sample, sequenced in a study of Graves' ophthalmopathy and Graves' hyperthyroidism. Amplified TCR beta CDR3 regions were obtained using RNA transcripts as template. Second-round multiplex PCR came after a first-round RT-PCR that employed HTBI primers. TCRdb re-analysed the multiplex PCR reads in MiXCR, keeping a single row per CDR3 protein. Of about 640,000 distinct CDR3 sequences in the sample, about two fifths were seen once. The specimen sequenced was peripheral blood. The receptor set was obtained from an adult man with Graves' ophthalmopathy.

The chain carries TRBV4-2 and TRBJ1-6; 7 bases are a match to TRBD1. This CDR3 is 16 amino acids long. Germline CDR1 and CDR2: LGHNA and YNFKEQ. The J segment lost 7 bases and the V segment lost 4 bases, leaving 10 bases of the junction unmatched. CDR3 coding DNA: TGTGCCAGCAGCCTCCAGCCCCCGGGACAGAATTCACCCCTCCACTTT. Its protein is CASSLQPPGQNSPLHF.

This clonotype was picked up many times. The rearrangement uses TRBV14 and TRBJ2-7; D may be TRBD2 (6 bases). The V end lost 1 base, the J end lost 6 bases, and 13 bases lay between the germline ends. Per the germline V gene, CDR1 is SGHDN and CDR2 is FVKESK. The CDR3 sequence is 14 residues long. The CDR3 DNA sequence: TGTGCCAGCAGCCAAGCGGCTAGCGCCTTCGAGCAGTACTTC. Protein sequence: CASSQAASAFEQYF.

This clonotype has just a few counts. V and J are TRBV6-6 and TRBJ1-6, with a weak D call TRBD1 (5 bases). Deletions cut 3 bases from V and 11 bases from J, with 14 bases between. The CDR3 totals 14 residues. Germline CDR1 is MNHNY and CDR2 is SVGAGI (reference sequence). CDR3 residues: CASSYREGPTPLHF. CDR3 nucleotides: TGTGCCAGCAGTTATCGGGAGGGGCCTACACCCCTCCACTTT.

The V and J genes are TRBV5-1 and TRBJ1-5, with 9 bases lining up with TRBD1. V trimming: 2 bases; J trimming: 0 bases; junction bases outside the gene matches: 3. CDR1 and CDR2 from the germline V gene are SGHRS and YFSETQ. This CDR3 has 16 amino acids. CDR3 in amino acids: CASSFRQGDSNQPQHF. CDR3 nucleotide sequence: TGCGCCAGCAGCTTTAGACAGGGGGATAGCAATCAGCCCCAGCATTTT. Combining the CDR3 with reference TRBV5-1 and TRBJ1-5 gives the whole variable domain KAGVTQTPRYLIKTRGQQVTLSCSPISGHRSVSWYQQTPGQGLQFLFEYFSETQRNKGNFPGRFSGRQFSNSRSEMNVSTLELGDSALYLCASSFRQGDSNQPQHFGDGTRLSIL.

The V and J genes are TRBV20-1 and TRBJ1-1; D is perhaps TRBD1 (5 bases). Germline assignment: CDR1 DFQATT and CDR2 SNEGSKA (reference sequence). The CDR3 covers 13 residues. The V gene lost 2 bases and the J gene lost 4 bases, with 11 bases spanning the gap. The CDR3 spells CSARLGVSTEAFF. In DNA form, the CDR3 reads TGCAGTGCTAGACTAGGGGTTAGCACTGAAGCTTTCTTT.

This clonotype was detected only a few times. The gene calls are TRBV5-5 and TRBJ1-3; the D gene is possibly TRBD1 (5 bases). The germline gives CDR1 SGHKS, CDR2 YYEKEE (reference sequence). The CDR3 spans 16 residues. Deletions cut 4 bases from V and 0 bases from J, with 14 bases between. CDR3 residues: CASSAQQVNSGNTIYF. The CDR3 nucleotides read TGTGCCAGCAGCGCCCAACAGGTGAACTCTGGAAACACCATATATTTT.

This chain links TRBV10-3 with TRBJ2-6, with D possibly called TRBD1 or TRBD2 (5 bases each). V lost 8 bases and J lost 0, with 14 bases in between. The CDR3 runs 16 residues. Per the germline V gene, CDR1 is ENHRY and CDR2 is SYGVKD. The chain's CDR3 is CAIRDPRSSGANVLTF. CDR3 coding DNA: TGTGCCATCCGGGACCCCCGGAGCTCTGGGGCCAACGTCCTGACTTTC.

This clonotype appeared a single time. This could be a read error, since a much larger clone is one nucleotide away. The rearrangement links TRBV11-1 to TRBJ1-1; weak D call: TRBD1 (6 bases). Germline CDR1 and CDR2: SGHAT and FQDESV (reference sequence). This CDR3 is built from 14 residues. Here the CDR3 reads CTSSLAGDTGQAFF. For the CDR3, the DNA is TGTACCAGCAGCTTAGCTGGGGATACAGGGCAAGCTTTCTTT.

The rearrangement links TRBV29-1 to TRBJ1-1, with a tentative D call TRBD1 (6 bases). This CDR3 is built from 13 residues. Germline lookup yields CDR1 SQVTM and CDR2 ANQGSEA. V dropped 8 bases and J dropped 6 bases, with 19 bases sitting between them. CDR3 amino acids: CSHGSGVQAEAFF. CDR3 nucleotides: TGCAGCCATGGGTCAGGGGTGCAGGCTGAAGCTTTCTTT.

On this clonotype itself: A read error is possible here, since a much larger clone lies one base away. V gene TRBV25-1 combines with J gene TRBJ1-2, with 8 positions matching TRBD1. This CDR3 is built from 14 residues. The V gene end was trimmed by 5 bases and the J gene end by 6 bases; junction bases not matched to a gene: 8. Germline V lookup: CDR1 MGHDK, CDR2 SYGVNS. The CDR3 protein is CASSSGQGFHGYTF. Here the CDR3 DNA reads TGTGCCAGCAGTTCCGGACAGGGCTTCCATGGCTACACCTTC.

V usage is TRBV7-8 and J usage is TRBJ1-2, with D possibly matching TRBD1 (6 bases). Deletions cut 0 bases from V and 5 bases from J, with 10 bases between. CDR1 is SGHVS, CDR2 FQNEAQ, per germline. The CDR3 length is 14 residues. Here the CDR3 reads CASSLAGQKYGYTF. The DNA for the CDR3 is TGTGCCAGCAGCTTAGCCGGACAGAAATATGGCTACACCTTC.

This clonotype was counted between two and nine times. The chain links TRBV24-1 to TRBJ2-5; the match to TRBD1 covers 10 bases. Germline V gene lookup returns CDR1 KGHDR and CDR2 SFDVKD. The ends lost 2 bases at V and 9 bases at J; junction bases unmatched: 8. The CDR3 extends over 15 amino acids. The CDR3 spells CATSDSGQGSQPQYF. CDR3 in DNA: TGTGCCACCAGTGATTCGGGACAGGGGAGTCAGCCCCAGTACTTC.

This clonotype was counted only a few times. This chain uses TRBV12-3 or TRBV12-4 with TRBJ1-5; D is unresolved. The CDR3 is 13 residues long. Deletions cut 6 bases from V and 7 bases from J, with 13 bases between. For the CDR3, the DNA is TGTGCCAGCAGCAAAAAGGAAGGGCAGCCCCAGCATTTT. Its translation is CASSKKEGQPQHF.

The chain carries TRBV5-1 and TRBJ1-1; D uncertain. The CDR3 spans 14 residues. CDR1 is SGHRS, CDR2 YFSETQ, per germline. V was trimmed by 6 bases and J by 5 bases, leaving 17 bases between them. The CDR3 DNA follows: TGCGCCAGCACGGGGATAGGACCTGGGACTGAAGCTTTCTTT. It encodes CASTGIGPGTEAFF. The full variable domain, completed using reference TRBV5-1 and TRBJ1-1, is KAGVTQTPRYLIKTRGQQVTLSCSPISGHRSVSWYQQTPGQGLQFLFEYFSETQRNKGNFPGRFSGRQFSNSRSEMNVSTLELGDSALYLCASTGIGPGTEAFFGQGTRLTVV.

The chain carries TRBV9 and TRBJ1-2; D is unresolved. The germline V and J ends were trimmed by 0 bases and 0 bases, with 18 bases remaining between them. Germline V lookup: CDR1 SGDLS, CDR2 YYNGEE. The CDR3 extends over 18 amino acids. The CDR3 reads CASSVVNGEDRANYGYTF. The CDR3 bases are TGTGCCAGCAGCGTAGTCAACGGGGAGGATCGAGCTAACTATGGCTACACCTTC.